A single sample is the source of the 25 T cell receptor beta chains below, sequenced in a study of beta chain features in type 1 diabetes. Points from the study as a whole: Across all four CD4+ subsets, people with type 1 diabetes showed modestly shorter TCRB CDR3s.

Investigators reverse transcribed all isolated RNA, so they sequenced expressed TCRB transcripts. Libraries were prepared by immunoSEQ multiplex PCR; TCRdb keeps only in-frame clonotypes and omits some of them. The sample carries some 660,000 clones, about 14% recorded once. These receptors' antigens are unknown. The material sequenced was naive CD4+ T cells from blood. Receptors were obtained from a man younger than 35 with type 1 diabetes.

There are a few counts of this clone. The chain employs TRBV9 and TRBJ2-7; D gene ambiguous. Germline V gene lookup returns CDR1 SGDLS and CDR2 YYNGEE. V was pared by 4 bases and J by 2 bases, with 10 bases between. The CDR3 loop spans 13 amino acids. CDR3 region: CASSPRQAYEQYF. CDR3 sequence (DNA): TGTGCCAGCAGCCCCCGACAAGCCTACGAGCAGTACTTC.

J is TRBJ1-4 and V is TRBV30; unclear D gene. The CDR3 extends over 14 amino acids. Germline lookup yields CDR1 GTSNPN and CDR2 SVGIG (reference sequence). Deletions cut 2 bases from V and 7 bases from J, with 14 bases between. The CDR3 loop reads CAWSRYGYGEKLFF. CDR3 DNA sequence: TGTGCCTGGAGTAGATACGGGTACGGTGAAAAACTGTTTTTT.

The chain uses TRBV30 and TRBJ1-6, with 8 bases matching TRBD1. V was pared by 0 bases and J by 8 bases, with 6 bases of the junction left unmatched. CDR3 length equals 15 residues. CDR1 is GTSNPN and CDR2 is SVGIG in the germline V gene (reference sequence). CDR3: CAWSVLGQGYSPLHF. The CDR3 DNA follows: TGTGCCTGGAGTGTACTAGGACAGGGCTATTCACCCCTCCACTTT.

The CDR3: CAWSGYGAGELFF. The CDR3 nucleotides are TGTGCCTGGAGTGGTTACGGAGCCGGGGAGCTGTTTTTT. The J gene is TRBJ2-2, the V gene TRBV30; D gene ambiguous. This CDR3 has 13 amino acids. V was trimmed by 1 base and J by 6 bases, leaving 9 bases between them. Germline V gives CDR1 GTSNPN, CDR2 SVGIG (reference sequence).

The rearrangement joins TRBV2 to TRBJ2-7, with a tentative D call TRBD1 (6 bases). This CDR3 is 14 amino acids long. The ends were cut back, 8 bases at V and 3 bases at J, with 17 bases in the middle. Germline lookup yields CDR1 SNHLY and CDR2 FYNNEI. CDR3 protein: CASEGTNGFYEQYF. Written as DNA, the CDR3 is TGTGCCAGCGAGGGGACAAATGGATTCTACGAGCAGTACTTC.

The CDR3 DNA follows: TGCAGCGGCTCCGTAGCGGGCGGTGGAAACACCATATATTTT. As protein: CSGSVAGGGNTIYF. The chain recombines TRBV29-1 with TRBJ1-3; D unclear. The length of the CDR3 is 14 residues. CDR1 SQVTM and CDR2 ANQGSEA come from the germline V gene. The germline V and J ends were trimmed by 7 bases and 3 bases, with 16 bases remaining between them.

This clone was counted a few times. The rearrangement links TRBV7-2 to TRBJ2-1, with 7 positions matching TRBD2. CDR1 is SGHTA, CDR2 FQGNSA, per germline. V trimming: 5 bases; J trimming: 5 bases; junction bases outside the gene matches: 9. This CDR3 has 15 residues. The CDR3 sequence: CASSPPGTTDNEQFF. DNA of the CDR3: TGTGCCAGCAGCCCACCCGGGACTACCGACAATGAGCAGTTCTTC. Full variable domain (rest looked up from reference TRBV7-2 and TRBJ2-1): GAGVSQSPSNKVTEKGKDVELRCDPISGHTALYWYRQSLGQGLEFLIYFQGNSAPDKSGLPSDRFSAERTGGSVSTLTIQRTQQEDSAVYLCASSPPGTTDNEQFFGPGTRLTVL.

The chain links TRBV29-1 to TRBJ2-1; 12 bases match TRBD2. V was clipped by 4 bases and J by 4 bases; unmatched bases: 11. Germline assignment: CDR1 SQVTM and CDR2 ANQGSEA. The CDR3 contains 17 residues. CDR3 sequence (DNA): TGCAGCGTTGTGGGACTAGCGGGCTTCACCGCTTACAATGAGCAGTTCTTC. Protein: CSVVGLAGFTAYNEQFF.

The V gene is TRBV9, the J gene TRBJ1-6; perhaps TRBD1 as D (5 bases). The CDR3 spans 16 residues. Germline V gives CDR1 SGDLS, CDR2 YYNGEE. V lost 0 bases to trimming and J lost 8 bases, with 15 bases between them. The CDR3 region is CASSVALKRGDSPLHF. CDR3 DNA: TGTGCCAGCAGCGTAGCTCTCAAGAGGGGTGATTCACCCCTCCACTTT. The full variable domain, in which reference TRBV9 and TRBJ1-6 provide the parts outside the CDR3, is DSGVTQTPKHLITATGQRVTLRCSPRSGDLSVYWYQQSLDQGLQFLIQYYNGEERAKGNILERFSAQQFPDLHSELNLSSLELGDSALYFCASSVALKRGDSPLHFGNGTRLTVT.

V and J are TRBV5-1 and TRBJ2-1; D possibly corresponds to TRBD1 (6 bases). V lost 0 bases and J lost 0, with 10 bases in between. This CDR3 has 16 amino acids. Looked up from germline, CDR1 is SGHRS and CDR2 is YFSETQ. CDR3 sequence: CASSLDGQSSYNEQFF. The CDR3 region has the DNA TGCGCCAGCAGCTTGGACGGACAGAGCTCCTACAATGAGCAGTTCTTC.

This clone was counted between two and nine times. The rearrangement joins TRBV9 to TRBJ2-2; TRBD1 agrees at 9 bases. The trim removed 4 bases at V and 4 bases at J, leaving 5 bases unmatched. CDR3 length equals 15 residues. CDR1 SGDLS and CDR2 YYNGEE come from the germline V gene. As DNA, the CDR3 is TGTGCCAGCAGCCAGGGACAGGGAGGCACCGGGGAGCTGTTTTTT. Translated: CASSQGQGGTGELFF.

The chain is built from TRBV29-1 and TRBJ2-1, with 8 bases matching TRBD2. CDR1 is SQVTM, CDR2 ANQGSEA, per germline. Trimming removed 8 bases from V and 6 bases from J; junction bases left unmatched: 6. This CDR3 has 12 amino acids. The CDR3 protein is CSPTTSGNEQFF. The CDR3 DNA reads TGCAGCCCAACCACTAGCGGCAATGAGCAGTTCTTC.

This sequence joins TRBV29-1 and TRBJ2-7; D call uncertain. The germline CDR1 and CDR2 sequences are SQVTM and ANQGSEA. Trimming took 4 bases from V and 4 from J, leaving 5 bases between them. This CDR3 has 10 residues. CDR3 coding DNA: TGCAGCGTTGGGCAGTACGAGCAGTACTTC. Translating gives CSVGQYEQYF.

This clone has more than one count but fewer than ten. V gene TRBV7-2 combines with J gene TRBJ2-7; D assignment may be TRBD1 or TRBD2 (6 bases each). The CDR3 has 13 residues. Looked up from germline, CDR1 is SGHTA and CDR2 is FQGNSA. The ends were cut back, 5 bases at V and 7 bases at J, with 15 bases in the middle. CDR3 coding DNA: TGTGCCAGCAGCAGACCGACAGGAGGGGAGCAGTACTTC. The encoded protein is CASSRPTGGEQYF.

This clone was observed a few times. This chain uses TRBV7-2 with TRBJ2-3, with TRBD2 matching 10 bases. V trimming: 3 bases; J trimming: 8 bases; junction bases outside the gene matches: 11. Germline V gene data show CDR1 as SGHTA and CDR2 as FQGNSA. The CDR3 totals 16 residues. The CDR3 DNA is TGTGCCAGCAGCTTCTCTTCTAGCGGGAGTTACGGTACGCAGTATTTT. It yields the protein CASSFSSSGSYGTQYF.

This clone was counted only a few times. The V gene is TRBV7-2, the J gene TRBJ1-2, with TRBD1 matching 7 bases. The CDR3 is 14 amino acids. Germline-derived CDR1 and CDR2 are SGHTA and FQGNSA. The trim removed 2 bases at V and 8 bases at J, leaving 8 bases unmatched. The CDR3 reads CASSLRQGEKGYTF. The CDR3, as DNA: TGTGCCAGCAGCTTAAGACAGGGAGAGAAAGGCTACACCTTC.

The V gene is TRBV30, the J gene TRBJ1-5; a possible D gene is TRBD1 (6 bases). The germline CDR1 and CDR2 sequences are GTSNPN and SVGIG (reference sequence). V lost 2 bases to trimming and J lost 5 bases, with 13 bases between them. This CDR3 contains 14 residues. The CDR3 DNA reads as TGTGCCTGGAGTTCATTGGCAGGGGATCAGCCCCAGCATTTT. Translating gives CAWSSLAGDQPQHF.

This clone was seen only a few times. The chain is built from TRBV21-1 and TRBJ2-3; TRBD2 reflects the table's D call only, with no check against the DNA. TRBV21-1 is described as a pseudogene. The CDR3 covers 22 residues. The CDR3 sequence is CASSQRLAPSRERGISTDTQYF. In DNA form, the CDR3 reads TGTGCCAGCAGCCAGAGACTAGCCCCGAGTAGGGAGAGGGGTATAAGCACAGATACGCAGTATTTT.

This clone was found a few times. The V gene is TRBV6-6, the J gene TRBJ2-3; 11 nucleotides match TRBD2. CDR1 and CDR2 from the germline V gene are MNHNY and SVGAGI (reference sequence). Trimming at V came to 4 bases and at J to 5 bases, leaving 8 bases not matched to a gene. The CDR3 consists of 16 residues. CDR3 nucleotides: TGTGCCAGCAGTTTCAGAGCTAGCGGGAGGCGAGATACGCAGTATTTT. Translation: CASSFRASGRRDTQYF.

The genes are TRBV9 and TRBJ2-5; D is ambiguous. The V gene's germline CDR1 is SGDLS and CDR2 YYNGEE. V lost 4 bases to trimming and J lost 0 bases, with 16 bases between them. CDR3 length equals 16 residues. The CDR3 DNA reads TGTGCCAGCAGCCCCGGGCCGAGGACGGACCAAGAGACCCAGTACTTC. It is translated as CASSPGPRTDQETQYF.

The chain employs TRBV7-9 and TRBJ1-1; D not certain. V was clipped by 4 bases and J by 11 bases, with 11 bases between them. Looked up from germline, CDR1 is SEHNR and CDR2 is FQNEAQ (reference sequence). This CDR3 has 11 residues. The CDR3 here is CASSSGRGAFF. CDR3 nucleotides: TGTGCCAGCAGCTCGGGCCGAGGGGCTTTCTTT. The variable domain in full, with the rest retrieved from reference TRBV7-9 and TRBJ1-1, is DTGVSQNPRHKITKRGQNVTFRCDPISEHNRLYWYRQTLGQGPEFLTYFQNEAQLEKSRLLSDRFSAERPKGSFSTLEIQRTEQGDSAMYLCASSSGRGAFFGQGTRLTVV.

The chain employs TRBV30 and TRBJ2-7, with TRBD2 as a possible D gene (5 bases). The length of the CDR3 is 15 residues. The germline CDR1 and CDR2 sequences are GTSNPN and SVGIG (reference sequence). Trimming took 0 bases from V and 0 from J, leaving 12 bases between them. The CDR3 spells CAWSVGSEFSYEQYF. The CDR3 nucleotides read TGTGCCTGGAGTGTAGGTAGCGAATTCTCCTACGAGCAGTACTTC.

This clone was seen only a few times. The CDR3 is CASSYSSRGGEKLFF. In DNA, the CDR3 is TGTGCCAGCAGTTACTCGTCCAGGGGAGGTGAAAAACTGTTTTTT. The chain joins TRBV6-5 to TRBJ1-4; possible D gene TRBD1, 6 bases. Trimming stripped 0 bases from V and 7 bases from J, with 12 bases between. CDR3 length: 15 amino acids. Per germline, CDR1 MNHEY and CDR2 SVGAGI.

This clone was found a few times. This CDR3 is also generated by other DNA sequences in the sample. The chain is built from TRBV9 and TRBJ1-2; weak D call: TRBD1 (6 bases). The CDR3 is made up of 14 amino acids. Per germline, CDR1 SGDLS and CDR2 YYNGEE. V dropped 0 bases and J dropped 2 bases, with 8 bases sitting between them. The CDR3 region is CASSVAGANYGYTF. CDR3 nucleotides: TGTGCCAGCAGCGTAGCAGGGGCCAACTATGGCTACACCTTC.

Only one count was recorded for this clone. The chain has TRBV5-4 and TRBJ2-4; a possible D gene is TRBD1 (6 bases). The germline V and J ends were trimmed by 0 bases and 3 bases, with 16 bases remaining between them. The CDR3 loop spans 17 amino acids. Germline V lookup: CDR1 SGHNT, CDR2 YYREEE (reference sequence). Here the CDR3 DNA reads TGTGCCAGCAGCTTGGATGGGGCAGGGGCTAACAAAAACATTCAGTACTTC. As protein: CASSLDGAGANKNIQYF.